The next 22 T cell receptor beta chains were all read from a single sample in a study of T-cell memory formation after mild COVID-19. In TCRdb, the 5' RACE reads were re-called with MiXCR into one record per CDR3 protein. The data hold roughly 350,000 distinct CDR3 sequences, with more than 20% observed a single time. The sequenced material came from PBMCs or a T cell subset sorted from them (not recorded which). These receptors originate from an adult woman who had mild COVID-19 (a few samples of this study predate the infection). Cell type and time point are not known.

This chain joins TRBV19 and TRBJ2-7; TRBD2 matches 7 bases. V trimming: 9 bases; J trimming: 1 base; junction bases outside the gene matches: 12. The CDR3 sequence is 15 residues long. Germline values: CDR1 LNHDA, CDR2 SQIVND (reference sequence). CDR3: CASSFFGGGSYEQYF. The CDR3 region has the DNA TGTGCCAGCTCATTCTTTGGGGGGGGTTCCTACGAGCAGTACTTC.

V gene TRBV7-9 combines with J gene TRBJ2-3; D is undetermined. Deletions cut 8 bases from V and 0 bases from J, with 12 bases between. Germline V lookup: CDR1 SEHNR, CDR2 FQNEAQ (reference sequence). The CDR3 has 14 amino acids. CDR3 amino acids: CASGSSLSTDTQYF. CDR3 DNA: TGTGCCAGCGGCAGCTCCCTGAGCACAGATACGCAGTATTTT. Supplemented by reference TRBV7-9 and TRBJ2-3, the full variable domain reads DTGVSQNPRHKITKRGQNVTFRCDPISEHNRLYWYRQTLGQGPEFLTYFQNEAQLEKSRLLSDRFSAERPKGSFSTLEIQRTEQGDSAMYLCASGSSLSTDTQYFGPGTRLTVL.

The chain's CDR3 is CASSQRRGRGPEAFF. The CDR3, as DNA: TGTGCCAGCAGCCAGCGAAGAGGGAGAGGACCTGAAGCTTTCTTT. The rearrangement uses TRBV4-2 and TRBJ1-1; D gene ambiguous. The CDR3 covers 15 residues. Per germline, CDR1 LGHNA and CDR2 YNFKEQ. V was trimmed by 3 bases and J by 6 bases, leaving 17 bases between them.

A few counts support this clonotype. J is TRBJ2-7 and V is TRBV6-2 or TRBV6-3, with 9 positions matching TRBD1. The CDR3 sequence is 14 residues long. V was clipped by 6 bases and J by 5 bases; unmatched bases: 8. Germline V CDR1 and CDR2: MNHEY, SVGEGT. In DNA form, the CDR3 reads TGTGCCAGCAGGCCGGGACAGGGCTGGAACGAGCAGTACTTC. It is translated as CASRPGQGWNEQYF.

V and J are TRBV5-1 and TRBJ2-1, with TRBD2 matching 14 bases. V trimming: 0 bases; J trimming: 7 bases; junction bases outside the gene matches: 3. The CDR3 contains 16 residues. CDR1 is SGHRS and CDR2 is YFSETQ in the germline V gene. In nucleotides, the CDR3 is TGCGCCAGCAGCTTGGCGACTAGCGGGGGGGTGAATGAGCAGTTCTTC. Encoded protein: CASSLATSGGVNEQFF.

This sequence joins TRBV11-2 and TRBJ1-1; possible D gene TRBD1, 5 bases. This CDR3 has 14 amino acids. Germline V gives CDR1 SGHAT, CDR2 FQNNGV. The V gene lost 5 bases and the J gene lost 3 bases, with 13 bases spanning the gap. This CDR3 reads CASSPPTVYTEAFF. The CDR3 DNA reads TGTGCCAGCAGCCCGCCGACAGTTTACACTGAAGCTTTCTTT.

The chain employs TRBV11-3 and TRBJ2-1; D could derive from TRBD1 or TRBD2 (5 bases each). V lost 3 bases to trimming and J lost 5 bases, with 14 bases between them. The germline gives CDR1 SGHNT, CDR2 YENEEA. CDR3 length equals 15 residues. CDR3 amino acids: CASSLDRGAHNEQFF. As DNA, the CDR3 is TGTGCCAGCAGCTTGGACCGGGGCGCGCACAATGAGCAGTTCTTC. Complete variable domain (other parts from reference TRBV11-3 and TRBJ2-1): EAGVVQSPRYKIIEKKQPVAFWCNPISGHNTLYWYLQNLGQGPELLIRYENEEAVDDSQLPKDRFSAERLKGVDSTLKIQPAELGDSAVYLCASSLDRGAHNEQFFGPGTRLTVL.

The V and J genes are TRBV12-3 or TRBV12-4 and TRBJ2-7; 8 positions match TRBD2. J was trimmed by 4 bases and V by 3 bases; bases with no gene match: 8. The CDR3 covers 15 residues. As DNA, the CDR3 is TGTGCCAGCAGTTTCCGGGGCGGGGGGAGGTACGAGCAGTACTTC. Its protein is CASSFRGGGRYEQYF.

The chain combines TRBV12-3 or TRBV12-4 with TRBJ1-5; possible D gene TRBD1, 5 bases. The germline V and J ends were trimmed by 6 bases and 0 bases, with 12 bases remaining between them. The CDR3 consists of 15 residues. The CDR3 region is CASRPGDLSNQPQHF. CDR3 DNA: TGTGCCAGCAGGCCGGGGGATCTTAGCAATCAGCCCCAGCATTTT.

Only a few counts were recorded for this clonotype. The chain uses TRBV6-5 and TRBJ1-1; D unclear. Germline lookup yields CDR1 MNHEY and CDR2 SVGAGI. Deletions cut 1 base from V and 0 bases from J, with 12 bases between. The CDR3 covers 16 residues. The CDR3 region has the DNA TGTGCCAGCAGTTACTGGCGCGGGTACATGAACACTGAAGCTTTCTTT. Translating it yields CASSYWRGYMNTEAFF.

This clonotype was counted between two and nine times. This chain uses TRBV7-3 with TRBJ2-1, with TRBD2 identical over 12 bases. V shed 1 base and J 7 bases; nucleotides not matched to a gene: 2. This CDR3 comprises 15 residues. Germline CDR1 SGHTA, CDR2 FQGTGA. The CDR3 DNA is TGTGCCAGCAGCTTAAGTGGGACTAGCGGGAATGAGCAGTTCTTC. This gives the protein CASSLSGTSGNEQFF.

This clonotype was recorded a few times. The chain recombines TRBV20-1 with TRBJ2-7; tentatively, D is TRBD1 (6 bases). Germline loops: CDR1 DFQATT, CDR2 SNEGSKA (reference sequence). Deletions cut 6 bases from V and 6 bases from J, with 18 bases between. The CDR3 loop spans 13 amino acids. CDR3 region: CSALTGFPGEQYF. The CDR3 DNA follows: TGCAGTGCCTTGACAGGCTTCCCCGGCGAGCAGTACTTC.

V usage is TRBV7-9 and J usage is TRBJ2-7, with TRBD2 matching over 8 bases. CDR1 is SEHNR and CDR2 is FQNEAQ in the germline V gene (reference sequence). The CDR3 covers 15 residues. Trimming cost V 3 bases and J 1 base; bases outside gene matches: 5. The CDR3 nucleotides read TGTGCCAGCAGCTTGGGCGGGGGGTATTCCTACGAGCAGTACTTC. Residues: CASSLGGGYSYEQYF.

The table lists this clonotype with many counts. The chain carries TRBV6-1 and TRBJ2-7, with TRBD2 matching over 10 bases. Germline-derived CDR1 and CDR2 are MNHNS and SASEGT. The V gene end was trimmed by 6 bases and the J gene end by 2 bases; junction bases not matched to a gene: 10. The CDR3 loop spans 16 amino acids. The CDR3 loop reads CASRKTSGVIPYEQYF. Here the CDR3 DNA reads TGTGCCAGCAGAAAAACTAGCGGGGTAATCCCCTACGAGCAGTACTTC.

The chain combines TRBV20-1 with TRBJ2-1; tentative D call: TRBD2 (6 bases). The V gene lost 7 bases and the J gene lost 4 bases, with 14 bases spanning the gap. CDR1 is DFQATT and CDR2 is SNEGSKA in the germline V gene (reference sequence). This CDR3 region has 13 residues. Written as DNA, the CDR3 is TGCAGTGTATGGGAGGTTGGATACAATGAGCAGTTCTTC. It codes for CSVWEVGYNEQFF.

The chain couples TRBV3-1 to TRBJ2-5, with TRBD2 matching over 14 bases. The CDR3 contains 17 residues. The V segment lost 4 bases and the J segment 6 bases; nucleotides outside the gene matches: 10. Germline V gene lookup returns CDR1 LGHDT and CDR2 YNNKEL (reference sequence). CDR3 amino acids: CASSRPGTSGRWQTQYF. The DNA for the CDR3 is TGTGCCAGCAGCCGACCCGGGACTAGCGGGAGATGGCAGACCCAGTACTTC.

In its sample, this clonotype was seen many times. Written as DNA, the CDR3 is TGCGCCAGCAGCTTCCGGGACAACACTGAAGCTTTCTTT. Translated: CASSFRDNTEAFF. V gene TRBV5-1 combines with J gene TRBJ1-1; tentatively, D is TRBD1 (5 bases). Trimming removed 2 bases at V and 2 bases at J, with 7 bases between. The CDR3 has 13 residues. Per germline, CDR1 SGHRS and CDR2 YFSETQ. The variable domain in full, completed from reference TRBV5-1 and TRBJ1-1, reads KAGVTQTPRYLIKTRGQQVTLSCSPISGHRSVSWYQQTPGQGLQFLFEYFSETQRNKGNFPGRFSGRQFSNSRSEMNVSTLELGDSALYLCASSFRDNTEAFFGQGTRLTVV.

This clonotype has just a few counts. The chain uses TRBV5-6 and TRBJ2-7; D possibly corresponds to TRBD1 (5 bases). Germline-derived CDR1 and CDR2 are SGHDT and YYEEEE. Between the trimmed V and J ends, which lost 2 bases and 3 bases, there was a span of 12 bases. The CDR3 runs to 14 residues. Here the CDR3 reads CASSLPGNYYEQYF. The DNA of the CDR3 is TGTGCCAGCAGCTTACCAGGGAACTACTACGAGCAGTACTTC.

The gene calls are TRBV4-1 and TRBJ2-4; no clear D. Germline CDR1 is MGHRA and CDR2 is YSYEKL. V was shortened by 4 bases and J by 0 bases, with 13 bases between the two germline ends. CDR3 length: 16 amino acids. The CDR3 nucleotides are TGCGCCAGCAGCCTAGAGCAGCCTAGAGCCAAAAACATTCAGTACTTC. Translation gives CASSLEQPRAKNIQYF.

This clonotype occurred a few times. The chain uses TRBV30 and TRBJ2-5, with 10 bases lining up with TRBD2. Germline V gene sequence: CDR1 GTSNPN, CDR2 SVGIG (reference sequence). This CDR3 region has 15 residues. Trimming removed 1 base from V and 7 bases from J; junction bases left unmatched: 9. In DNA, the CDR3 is TGTGCCTGGAGTGCCCCTAGCGGGAGATGGGGGACCCAGTACTTC. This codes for CAWSAPSGRWGTQYF.

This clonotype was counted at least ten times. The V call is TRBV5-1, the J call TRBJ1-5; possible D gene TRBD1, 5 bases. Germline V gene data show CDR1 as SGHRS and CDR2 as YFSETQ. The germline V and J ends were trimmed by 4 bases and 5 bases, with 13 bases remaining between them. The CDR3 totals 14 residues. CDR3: CASSLDSRDQPQHF. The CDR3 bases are TGCGCCAGCAGCCTAGACAGCCGGGATCAGCCCCAGCATTTT. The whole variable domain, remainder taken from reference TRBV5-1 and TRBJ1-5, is KAGVTQTPRYLIKTRGQQVTLSCSPISGHRSVSWYQQTPGQGLQFLFEYFSETQRNKGNFPGRFSGRQFSNSRSEMNVSTLELGDSALYLCASSLDSRDQPQHFGDGTRLSIL.

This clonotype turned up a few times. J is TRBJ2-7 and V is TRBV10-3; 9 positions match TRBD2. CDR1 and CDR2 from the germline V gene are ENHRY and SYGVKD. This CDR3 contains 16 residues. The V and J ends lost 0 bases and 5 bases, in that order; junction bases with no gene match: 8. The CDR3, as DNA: TGTGCCATCAGTGAGTCGGATCGGGCTAGCGGGAACGAGCAGTACTTC. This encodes CAISESDRASGNEQYF.